The 27 T cell receptor beta chains given below trace back to one sample, sequenced in a study of T cells in Graves' hyperthyroidism and ophthalmopathy. What was amplified from RNA transcripts were TCR beta CDR3 regions. RT-PCR in the first round (using the HTBI primer set) targeted the TCR CDR3. Each CDR3 protein gets one entry after TCRdb re-called the multiplex PCR reads with MiXCR. The profile shows under 750,000 distinct CDR3 sequences, 18% of them singletons. Sequencing was performed on blood. These receptors were collected from a woman between 50 and 59 years old with Graves' hyperthyroidism that later progressed to Graves' ophthalmopathy.

This clonotype has only a few counts. The V gene is TRBV20-1, the J gene TRBJ1-1; 7 bases agree with TRBD1. Looked up from germline, CDR1 is DFQATT and CDR2 is SNEGSKA (reference sequence). With V trimmed by 6 bases and J by 3 bases, 7 bases remained unmatched. CDR3 length equals 13 residues. The CDR3 DNA sequence: TGCAGTGCCTCCCAGGGGGATTACACTGAAGCTTTCTTT. It is translated as CSASQGDYTEAFF.

V gene TRBV6-1 combines with J gene TRBJ2-7, with D unclear. V lost 5 bases to trimming and J lost 4 bases, with 12 bases between them. CDR1 is MNHNS, CDR2 SASEGT, per germline. CDR3 length equals 13 residues. CDR3 nucleotide sequence: TGTGCCAGCAGTAGTGGTGTCGGTTACGAGCAGTACTTC. Its translation is CASSSGVGYEQYF.

To note about this clonotype: A much larger clone differs by one base, so this may be a read error. The rearrangement uses TRBV7-6 and TRBJ2-7; D gene unclear. Deletions cut 1 base from V and 6 bases from J, with 4 bases between. The germline CDR1 and CDR2 sequences are SGHVS and FNYEAQ. The CDR3 is 11 residues long. DNA of the CDR3: TGTGCCAGCAGCTTAGAAGCCGAGCAGTACTTC. Encoded protein: CASSLEAEQYF.

The V gene is TRBV20-1, the J gene TRBJ1-3, with a tentative D call TRBD1 (5 bases). V lost 3 bases, J lost 0 bases, and 15 bases lay in between. This CDR3 has 16 amino acids. From germline, CDR1 is DFQATT and CDR2 SNEGSKA (reference sequence). The CDR3 DNA sequence: TGCAGTGCTAGGGGGGAAATTCACTCCTCTGGAAACACCATATATTTT. As protein: CSARGEIHSSGNTIYF.

Ten or more counts support this clonotype. The rearrangement joins TRBV7-2 to TRBJ1-5; 12 nucleotides match TRBD1. The CDR3 spans 19 residues. V was pared by 5 bases and J by 2 bases, with 13 bases of the junction left unmatched. The germline V gene has CDR1 SGHTA and CDR2 FQGNSA. For the CDR3, the DNA is TGTGCCAGCAGCCTTGACCGGGACAGGGGGCTTTATGGCAATCAGCCCCAGCATTTT. It codes for CASSLDRDRGLYGNQPQHF.

Ten or more counts support this clonotype. The genes are TRBV5-6 and TRBJ2-7, with D perhaps being TRBD1 or TRBD2 (5 bases each). V lost 1 base, J lost 3 bases, and 11 bases lay in between. CDR1 SGHDT and CDR2 YYEEEE come from the germline V gene. The CDR3 is 14 residues long. This CDR3 is CASSLSGRLYEQYF. The CDR3 DNA reads TGTGCCAGCAGCTTGTCGGGACGGCTCTACGAGCAGTACTTC.

This chain joins TRBV27 and TRBJ2-7; 12 positions match TRBD2. The CDR3 spans 16 residues. In germline, CDR1 is MNHEY, CDR2 SMNVEV (reference sequence). After removal of 5 bases from V and 3 bases from J, the junction contained 8 bases not matched to a gene. CDR3 sequence: CASSPRTSGGSYEQYF. The CDR3 coding sequence is TGTGCCAGCAGTCCGAGAACTAGCGGGGGGAGCTACGAGCAGTACTTC.

This clonotype has only one observation. The chain recombines TRBV28 with TRBJ2-3, with TRBD2 matching 9 bases. V was pared by 6 bases and J by 8 bases, with 9 bases of the junction left unmatched. The CDR3 runs to 14 residues. The germline gives CDR1 MDHEN, CDR2 SYDVKM. This chain's CDR3 is CASSNSGSGGTQYF. In nucleotides, the CDR3 is TGTGCCAGCAGCAATAGCGGGAGTGGCGGTACGCAGTATTTT. Supplemented by reference TRBV28 and TRBJ2-3, the full variable domain reads DVKVTQSSRYLVKRTGEKVFLECVQDMDHENMFWYRQDPGLGLRLIYFSYDVKMKEKGDIPEGYSVSREKKERFSLILESASTNQTSMYLCASSNSGSGGTQYFGPGTRLTVL.

This clonotype was seen repeatedly, ten times or more. J is TRBJ1-2 and V is TRBV3-1; a weak D match, TRBD1 (5 bases). CDR1 LGHDT and CDR2 YNNKEL come from the germline V gene (reference sequence). The ends were cut back, 0 bases at V and 8 bases at J, with 16 bases in the middle. The CDR3 extends over 15 amino acids. This CDR3 reads CASSQDPTDIRGYTF. CDR3 sequence (DNA): TGTGCCAGCAGCCAAGACCCGACAGATATTCGGGGCTACACCTTC.

A single count supports this clonotype. The J gene is TRBJ2-1, the V gene TRBV9; 8 nucleotides line up with TRBD2. Germline assignment: CDR1 SGDLS and CDR2 YYNGEE. Germline trimming cut 0 bases from V and 3 bases from J; bases unmatched to any gene: 2. CDR3 length: 15 amino acids. As DNA, the CDR3 is TGTGCCAGCAGCGTAGGTAGCGGGGTCTACAATGAGCAGTTCTTC. This encodes CASSVGSGVYNEQFF.

This clonotype was picked up a small number of times. The chain has TRBV20-1 and TRBJ1-5; no definite D call. Germline V lookup: CDR1 DFQATT, CDR2 SNEGSKA (reference sequence). The CDR3 runs 13 residues. Trimming took 2 bases from V and 5 from J, leaving 10 bases between them. Here the CDR3 reads CSARYSGDQPQHF. The CDR3 DNA reads TGCAGTGCTAGATACAGTGGCGATCAGCCCCAGCATTTT.

This clonotype was found many times. The chain has TRBV11-2 and TRBJ1-1; weak D call: TRBD1 (6 bases). Trimming took 4 bases from V and 1 from J, leaving 10 bases between them. The germline V gene has CDR1 SGHAT and CDR2 FQNNGV. CDR3 length: 14 residues. The CDR3: CASSSRGGNTEAFF. The CDR3 DNA follows: TGTGCCAGCAGCTCCCGAGGGGGGAACACTGAAGCTTTCTTT.

This clonotype was counted ten times or more. This chain links TRBV3-1 with TRBJ1-2; no clear D. CDR1 and CDR2 from the germline V gene are LGHDT and YNNKEL (reference sequence). This CDR3 has 13 amino acids. V dropped 3 bases and J dropped 4 bases, with 9 bases sitting between them. DNA of the CDR3: TGTGCCAGCAGCCATCAGATCCCCTATGGCTACACCTTC. Amino acid sequence: CASSHQIPYGYTF. Drawing the rest from reference TRBV3-1 and TRBJ1-2, the complete variable domain is DTAVSQTPKYLVTQMGNDKSIKCEQNLGHDTMYWYKQDSKKFLKIMFSYNNKELIINETVPNRFSPKSPDKAHLNLHINSLELGDSAVYFCASSHQIPYGYTFGSGTRLTVV.

The chain carries TRBV7-9 and TRBJ2-7; D gene uncertain. Trimming shortened V by 1 base and J by 3 bases, and 10 bases separated the two germline ends. The CDR3 is 14 residues long. Germline assignment: CDR1 SEHNR and CDR2 FQNEAQ (reference sequence). The CDR3 nucleotides read TGTGCCAGCAGCTTAGTTTCACCGCACTACGAGCAGTACTTC. Residues: CASSLVSPHYEQYF.

This clonotype was counted only a few times. This chain's CDR3 is CAISDRGGETQYF. In nucleotides, the CDR3 is TGTGCCATCAGTGACAGGGGAGGAGAGACCCAGTACTTC. The chain carries TRBV10-3 and TRBJ2-5; either TRBD1 or TRBD2 may supply D (6 bases each). The CDR3 is made up of 13 amino acids. The germline CDR1 and CDR2 sequences are ENHRY and SYGVKD. V shed 3 bases and J shed 4 bases, with 9 bases lying between them.

In its sample, this clonotype was seen many times. This chain links TRBV2 with TRBJ2-5, with TRBD1 as a possible D gene (6 bases). The length of the CDR3 is 13 residues. Looked up from germline, CDR1 is SNHLY and CDR2 is FYNNEI. Trimming removed 11 bases at V and 4 bases at J, with 17 bases between. CDR3 loop: CAGSRDTAETQYF. In nucleotides, the CDR3 is TGTGCCGGGTCCCGGGACACAGCAGAGACCCAGTACTTC.

The V gene is TRBV6-9, the J gene TRBJ2-7; 10 bases are shared with TRBD2. CDR1 is MNHGY and CDR2 is SVAAGI in the germline V gene. This CDR3 is 16 amino acids long. Losses at the gene ends were 3 bases for V and 3 bases for J; bases not matched to a gene: 8. CDR3 nucleotide sequence: TGTGCCAGCAGTTACGCTAGCGGGGGCCCGGGCTACGAGCAGTACTTC. Translating gives CASSYASGGPGYEQYF.

Concerning this clonotype: This may arise from a read error, as a much more abundant clone is one base away. V gene TRBV10-3 combines with J gene TRBJ1-5, with a weak D call TRBD1 (5 bases). Germline V gene sequence: CDR1 ENHRY, CDR2 SYGVKD. The CDR3 totals 14 residues. CDR3 sequence (DNA): TGTGCCATCAGTGATTCAGGGTACAATCAGCCCCGGCATTTT. Protein: CAISDSGYNQPRHF.

The rearrangement links TRBV19 to TRBJ2-5, with 9 bases aligning to TRBD1. CDR3 size: 16 residues. With V trimmed by 5 bases and J by 4 bases, 11 bases remained unmatched. Per germline, CDR1 LNHDA and CDR2 SQIVND (reference sequence). The CDR3 sequence: CASSSSPGQGRETQYF. Here the CDR3 DNA reads TGTGCCAGTAGTTCCTCTCCGGGACAGGGAAGAGAGACCCAGTACTTC.

This clonotype was found a few times. J is TRBJ2-3 and V is TRBV6-5; no firm D call. Germline CDR1 MNHEY, CDR2 SVGAGI. Deletions cut 0 bases from V and 0 bases from J, with 7 bases between. The CDR3 loop spans 15 amino acids. The CDR3 region is CASSYSPRSTDTQYF. CDR3 nucleotides: TGTGCCAGCAGTTACTCCCCCAGGAGCACAGATACGCAGTATTTT.

This clonotype was counted only a few times. This CDR3 reads CSGSTSQETQYF. Written as DNA, the CDR3 is TGCAGTGGTAGTACCAGCCAAGAGACCCAGTACTTC. The chain carries TRBV29-1 and TRBJ2-5; no definite D call. From germline, CDR1 is SQVTM and CDR2 ANQGSEA. The CDR3 sequence is 12 residues long. Supplemented by reference TRBV29-1 and TRBJ2-5, the full variable domain reads SAVISQKPSRDICQRGTSLTIQCQVDSQVTMMFWYRQQPGQSLTLIATANQGSEATYESGFVIDKFPISRPNLTFSTLTVSNMSPEDSSIYLCSGSTSQETQYFGPGTRLLVL.

This clonotype has a count of ten or more. DNA for the CDR3: TGTGCCAGCAGCCCCAAAGCGGGGGGATACAATGAGCAGTTCTTC. Its protein product is CASSPKAGGYNEQFF. V gene TRBV3-1 combines with J gene TRBJ2-1; 9 bases are shared with TRBD2. The CDR3 contains 15 residues. Trimming took 4 bases from V and 4 from J; bases not matched to a gene: 5. The V gene's germline CDR1 is LGHDT and CDR2 YNNKEL (reference sequence).

This clonotype was picked up a small number of times. The chain employs TRBV24-1 and TRBJ2-1, with TRBD1 matching 9 bases. The germline V gene encodes CDR1 KGHDR and CDR2 SFDVKD. The CDR3 loop spans 16 amino acids. V was pared by 4 bases and J by 9 bases, with 12 bases of the junction left unmatched. The CDR3 region is CATSDRTGADGREQFF. In DNA, the CDR3 is TGTGCCACCAGTGACAGGACAGGGGCCGATGGTCGTGAGCAGTTCTTC.

The chain uses TRBV3-1 and TRBJ1-2; 10 bases align to TRBD1. The junction had 5 bases not matched to a gene; V was cut back by 0 bases and J by 1 base. Germline CDR1 LGHDT, CDR2 YNNKEL (reference sequence). The CDR3 spans 17 residues. The DNA for the CDR3 is TGTGCCAGCAGCCAAGAAAGCAGGGACAGGGGTAACTATGGCTACACCTTC. Amino acids: CASSQESRDRGNYGYTF.

This clonotype was found a few times. The chain links TRBV3-1 to TRBJ2-1; 12 bases are shared with TRBD2. The CDR3 has 14 residues. Germline trimming cut 7 bases from V and 7 bases from J; bases unmatched to any gene: 5. Germline loops: CDR1 LGHDT, CDR2 YNNKEL (reference sequence). The CDR3 nucleotides read TGTGCCAGCAACCTAGCGGGGGGGCAGAATGAGCAGTTCTTC. This sequence encodes CASNLAGGQNEQFF.

The chain uses TRBV27 and TRBJ1-4; D is perhaps TRBD1 (5 bases). Germline V lookup: CDR1 MNHEY, CDR2 SMNVEV (reference sequence). The V end was cut by 2 bases, the J end by 7 bases, with 14 bases between. The CDR3 is 15 residues long. CDR3 nucleotides: TGTGCCAGCAGTTTAAACGGGGGGTTGAGTGAAAAACTGTTTTTT. Encoded protein: CASSLNGGLSEKLFF.

Ten or more counts support this clonotype. The chain carries TRBV29-1 and TRBJ2-7; perhaps TRBD1 as D (5 bases). Germline values: CDR1 SQVTM, CDR2 ANQGSEA. The CDR3 consists of 14 residues. The V and J ends lost 6 bases and 2 bases respectively, with 17 bases between them. As DNA, the CDR3 is TGCAGCGTCCGATGGGGCCCTGGGGCCTACGAGCAGTACTTC. As protein: CSVRWGPGAYEQYF.